The 7 T cell receptor beta chains listed next were all sequenced from one sample in a study of cytomegalovirus exposure and HLA in healthy donors. PCR used 60 Vbeta primers and 13 Jbeta primers. Assay used: immunoSEQ multiplex PCR; TCRdb lists only in-frame clones, some missing. The sample yields around 120,000 clones, about 68% seen once. Material: PBMCs. These receptors originate from a man between 25 and 39 years old in good health and CMV-seropositive.

This clone was observed a few times. The junction does not match germline at one end; this may be a read error. This chain uses TRBV2 with TRBJ1-2; D is undetermined. The CDR3 is 12 amino acids. Germline loops: CDR1 SNHLY, CDR2 FYNNEI. The CDR3 loop reads CASSEEGWSRPF. In nucleotides, the CDR3 is TGTGCCAGCAGTGAGGAGGGCTGGTCTCGTCCTTTC.

The rearrangement uses TRBV6-5 and TRBJ2-5; TRBD2 aligns across 8 bases. The J call is doubtful: the DNA matches TRBJ2-7 better. The germline V gene encodes CDR1 MNHEY and CDR2 SVGAGI. The CDR3 is 16 residues long. CDR3 nucleotides: TGTGCCAGCAGTTACTTTACTAGCGGAAGCTCCTACGAGCAGTACTTC. Translating it yields CASSYFTSGSSYEQYF.

This chain joins TRBV6-5 and TRBJ1-2, with D possibly being TRBD1 (6 bases). V gave up 0 bases and J gave up 7 bases, with 15 bases separating them. Germline V lookup: CDR1 MNHEY, CDR2 SVGAGI. The CDR3 loop spans 15 amino acids. In DNA form, the CDR3 reads TGTGCCAGCAGTTACTCGATGTATACAGGGATTGGCTACACCTTC. This gives the protein CASSYSMYTGIGYTF.

The V call is TRBV18, the J call TRBJ2-1; no firm D call. Germline V lookup: CDR1 KGHSH, CDR2 LQKENI. The CDR3 covers 13 residues. The germline V and J ends were trimmed by 5 bases and 6 bases, with 11 bases remaining between them. The CDR3 here is CASSRAASNEQFF. CDR3 bases: TGTGCCAGCTCAAGAGCAGCGTCCAATGAGCAGTTCTTC.

The chain employs TRBV18 and TRBJ2-7, with TRBD1 identical over 10 bases. V was pared by 3 bases and J by 0 bases, with 2 bases of the junction left unmatched. CDR3 length: 15 amino acids. Germline CDR1 and CDR2: KGHSH and LQKENI. For the CDR3, the DNA is TGTGCCAGCTCACCGGGGACAGGGGACTCCTACGAGCAGTACTTC. Its translation: CASSPGTGDSYEQYF.

This clone was observed a few times. The chain recombines TRBV5-1 with TRBJ2-3; D gene ambiguous. CDR1 and CDR2 from the germline V gene are SGHRS and YFSETQ. V shed 4 bases and J shed 4 bases, with 7 bases lying between them. The CDR3 consists of 12 residues. DNA of the CDR3: TGCGCCAGCAGCACTAACGCAGATACGCAGTATTTT. This encodes CASSTNADTQYF.

A remark on this clone: A read error may account for a junction end that differs from germline. This sequence joins TRBV19 and TRBJ2-4; TRBD1 matches at 8 bases. Germline assignment: CDR1 LNHDA and CDR2 SQIVND (reference sequence). The CDR3 sequence is 19 residues long. The CDR3 is CASSPGQGAAVGGKNSQYF. The DNA of the CDR3 is TGTGCCAGTAGCCCCGGGCAGGGGGCGGCGGTGGGAGGCAAAAACAGTCAGTACTTC.